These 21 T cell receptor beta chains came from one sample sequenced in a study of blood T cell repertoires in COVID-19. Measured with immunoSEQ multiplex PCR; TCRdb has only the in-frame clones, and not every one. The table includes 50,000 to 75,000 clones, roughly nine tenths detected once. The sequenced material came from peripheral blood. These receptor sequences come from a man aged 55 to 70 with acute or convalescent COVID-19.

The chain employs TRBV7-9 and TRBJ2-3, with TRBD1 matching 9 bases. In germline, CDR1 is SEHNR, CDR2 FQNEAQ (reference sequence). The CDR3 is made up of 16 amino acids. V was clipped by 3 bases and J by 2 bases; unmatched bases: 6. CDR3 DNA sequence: TGTGCCAGCAGCTTCAGGACAGGGGAGATCACAGATACGCAGTATTTT. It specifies CASSFRTGEITDTQYF.

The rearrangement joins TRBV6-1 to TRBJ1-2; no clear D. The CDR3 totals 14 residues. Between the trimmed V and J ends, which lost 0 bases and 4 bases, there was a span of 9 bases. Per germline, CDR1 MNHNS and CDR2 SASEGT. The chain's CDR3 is CASSEATLSYGYTF. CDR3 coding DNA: TGTGCCAGCAGTGAAGCTACCCTTAGCTATGGCTACACCTTC.

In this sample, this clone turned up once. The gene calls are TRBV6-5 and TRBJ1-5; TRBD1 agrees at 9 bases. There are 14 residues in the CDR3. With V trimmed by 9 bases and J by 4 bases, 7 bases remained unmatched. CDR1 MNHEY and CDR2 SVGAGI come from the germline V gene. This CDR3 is CASRTGDWNQPQHF. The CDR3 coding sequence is TGTGCCAGTCGGACAGGGGATTGGAATCAGCCCCAGCATTTT.

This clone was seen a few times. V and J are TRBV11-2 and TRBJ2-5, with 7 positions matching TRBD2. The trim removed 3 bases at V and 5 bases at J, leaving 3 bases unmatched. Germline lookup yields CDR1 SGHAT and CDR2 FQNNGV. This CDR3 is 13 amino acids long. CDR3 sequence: CASSFRREETQYF. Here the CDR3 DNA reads TGTGCCAGCAGCTTTCGGCGGGAGGAGACCCAGTACTTC.

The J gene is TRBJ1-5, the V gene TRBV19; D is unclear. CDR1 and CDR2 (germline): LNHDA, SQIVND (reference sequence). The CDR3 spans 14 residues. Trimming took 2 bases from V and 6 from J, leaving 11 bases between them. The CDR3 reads CASSINGEAQPQHF. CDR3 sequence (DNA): TGTGCCAGTAGTATAAACGGGGAGGCTCAGCCCCAGCATTTT.

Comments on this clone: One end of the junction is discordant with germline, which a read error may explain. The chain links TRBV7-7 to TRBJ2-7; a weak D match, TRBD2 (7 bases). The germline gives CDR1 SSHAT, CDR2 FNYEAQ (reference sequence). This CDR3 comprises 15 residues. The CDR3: CASSLAAGAAYEQYF. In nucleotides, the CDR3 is TGTGCTAGCAGCTTAGCGGCGGGGGCGGCCTACGAGCAGTACTTC.

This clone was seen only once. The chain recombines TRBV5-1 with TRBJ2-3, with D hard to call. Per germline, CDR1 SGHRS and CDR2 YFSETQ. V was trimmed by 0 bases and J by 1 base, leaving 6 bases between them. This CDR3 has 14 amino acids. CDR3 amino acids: CASSLAAGTDTQYF. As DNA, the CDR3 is TGCGCCAGCAGCTTGGCGGCGGGCACAGATACGCAGTATTTT.

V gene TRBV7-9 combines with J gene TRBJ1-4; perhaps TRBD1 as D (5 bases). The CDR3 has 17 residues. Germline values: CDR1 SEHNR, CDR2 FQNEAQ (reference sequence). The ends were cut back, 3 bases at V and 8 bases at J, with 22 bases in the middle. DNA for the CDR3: TGTGCCAGCAGCTTGTTTCGAGGCCGGGGGGACGGCGAAAAACTGTTTTTT. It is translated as CASSLFRGRGDGEKLFF.

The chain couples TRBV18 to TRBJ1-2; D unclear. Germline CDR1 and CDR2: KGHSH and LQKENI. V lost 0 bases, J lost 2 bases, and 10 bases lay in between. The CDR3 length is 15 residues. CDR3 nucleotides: TGTGCCAGCTCACCACCGAGCCAACCGAACTATGGCTACACCTTC. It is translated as CASSPPSQPNYGYTF.

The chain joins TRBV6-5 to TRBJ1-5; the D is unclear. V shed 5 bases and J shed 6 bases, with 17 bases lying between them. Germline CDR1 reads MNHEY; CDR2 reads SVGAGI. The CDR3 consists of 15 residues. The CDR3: CASSPTGGSGQPQHF. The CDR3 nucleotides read TGTGCCAGCAGTCCAACGGGAGGGTCAGGTCAGCCCCAGCATTTT.

CDR3 bases: TGTGCCTGGAGTGTAAAAGGGACACTATTCTCTGGAAACACCATATATTTT. Translated, it gives CAWSVKGTLFSGNTIYF. The chain couples TRBV30 to TRBJ1-3; D perhaps matches TRBD1 (6 bases). V dropped 0 bases and J dropped 0 bases, with 15 bases sitting between them. The germline gives CDR1 GTSNPN, CDR2 SVGIG (reference sequence). The CDR3 runs 17 residues.

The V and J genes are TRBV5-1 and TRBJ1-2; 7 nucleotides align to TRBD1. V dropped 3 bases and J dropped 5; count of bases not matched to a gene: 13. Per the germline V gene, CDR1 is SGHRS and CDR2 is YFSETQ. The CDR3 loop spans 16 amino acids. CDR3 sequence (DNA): TGCGCCAGCAGCTCTCCATCGGACAGGATCGCGTATGGCTACACCTTC. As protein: CASSSPSDRIAYGYTF.

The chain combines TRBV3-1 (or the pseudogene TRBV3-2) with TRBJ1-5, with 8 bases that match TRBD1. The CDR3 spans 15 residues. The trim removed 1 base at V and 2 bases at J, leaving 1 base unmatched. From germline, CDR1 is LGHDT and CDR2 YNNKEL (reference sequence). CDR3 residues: CASSQATGGNQPQHF. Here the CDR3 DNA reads TGTGCCAGCAGCCAAGCGACAGGGGGCAATCAGCCCCAGCATTTT.

CDR3 residues: CASIEGQGSNNEQFF. CDR3 DNA sequence: TGTGCCAGCATCGAGGGACAGGGGTCTAACAATGAGCAGTTCTTC. The chain joins TRBV2 to TRBJ2-1, with 10 bases fitting TRBD1. The CDR3 runs 15 residues. Germline lookup yields CDR1 SNHLY and CDR2 FYNNEI. The V gene end was trimmed by 7 bases and the J gene end by 5 bases; junction bases not matched to a gene: 8.

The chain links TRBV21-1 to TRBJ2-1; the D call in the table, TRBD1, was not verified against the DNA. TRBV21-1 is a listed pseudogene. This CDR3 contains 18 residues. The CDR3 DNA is TGTGCCAGCAGCAAAGAGGAAGTAGGGACAGGGGGTGTCAATGAGCAGTTCTTC. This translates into CASSKEEVGTGGVNEQFF.

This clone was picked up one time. As DNA, the CDR3 is TGTGCCAGTAGTATACAGCAGGGAAGGTTGAACACTGAAGCTTTCTTT. This encodes CASSIQQGRLNTEAFF. The chain employs TRBV19 and TRBJ1-1, with D perhaps TRBD1 (5 bases). CDR1 and CDR2 from the germline V gene are LNHDA and SQIVND (reference sequence). The CDR3 is 16 amino acids. V was pared by 2 bases and J by 0 bases, with 13 bases between.

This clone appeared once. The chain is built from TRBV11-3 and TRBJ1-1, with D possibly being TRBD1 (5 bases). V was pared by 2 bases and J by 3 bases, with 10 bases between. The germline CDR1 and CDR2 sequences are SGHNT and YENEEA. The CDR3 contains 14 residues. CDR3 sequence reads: CASSLTGEDTEAFF. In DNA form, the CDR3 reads TGTGCCAGCAGCTTAACGGGGGAAGACACTGAAGCTTTCTTT.

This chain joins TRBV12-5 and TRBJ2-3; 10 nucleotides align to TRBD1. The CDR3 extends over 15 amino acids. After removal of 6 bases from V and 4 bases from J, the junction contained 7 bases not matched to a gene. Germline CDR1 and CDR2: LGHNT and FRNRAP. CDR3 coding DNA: TGTGCTAGTGGCTCAGGGACAGGGGAGGCAGATACGCAGTATTTT. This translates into CASGSGTGEADTQYF.

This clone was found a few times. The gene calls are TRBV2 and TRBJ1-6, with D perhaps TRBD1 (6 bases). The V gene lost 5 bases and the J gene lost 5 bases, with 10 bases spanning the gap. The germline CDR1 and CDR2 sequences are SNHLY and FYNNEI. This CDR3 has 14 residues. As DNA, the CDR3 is TGTGCCAGCAGTCCGGACAGCGATAATTCACCCCTCCACTTT. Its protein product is CASSPDSDNSPLHF.

CDR3 in amino acids: CATSDLRTRTGASGGELFF. CDR3 sequence (DNA): TGTGCCACCAGTGATTTGCGGACAAGGACAGGGGCCTCCGGCGGGGAGCTGTTTTTT. This chain joins TRBV24-1 and TRBJ2-2; 9 nucleotides match TRBD1. The V segment lost 0 bases and the J segment 7 bases; nucleotides outside the gene matches: 14. CDR3 length equals 19 residues. Per germline, CDR1 KGHDR and CDR2 SFDVKD.

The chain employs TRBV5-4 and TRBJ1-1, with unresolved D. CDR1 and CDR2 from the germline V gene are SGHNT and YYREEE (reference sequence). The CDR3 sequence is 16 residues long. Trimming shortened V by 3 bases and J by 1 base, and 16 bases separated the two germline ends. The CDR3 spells CASSSPSEGGNTEAFF. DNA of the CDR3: TGTGCCAGCAGCTCACCCTCGGAGGGTGGGAACACTGAAGCTTTCTTT.